The TCR beta chain under discussion was sequenced for a study of blood T cell repertoires in COVID-19. Between the trimmed V and J ends, which lost 3 bases and 2 bases, there was a span of 13 bases. The CDR3 has 15 amino acids. Looked up from germline, CDR1 is LGHDT and CDR2 is YNNKEL (reference sequence). TCRdb keeps only in-frame clones here, not all; method: immunoSEQ multiplex PCR. Found here are about 180,000 clones, 84% of them singletons; the top ten hold 13% to 15%. The gene calls are TRBV3-1 (or the pseudogene TRBV3-2) and TRBJ1-2; D is unresolved. The clonotype comes from a man aged 50-60 years who had recovered from COVID-19. The sample comprised PBMCs or T cells enriched from blood (not recorded which). Here the CDR3 reads CASSHVRRGNYGYTF. CDR3 bases: TGTGCCAGCAGCCACGTACGACGGGGAAACTATGGCTACACCTTC.